The source of this T cell receptor beta chain is a study of metastatic and nonmetastatic thyroid tumors. In the study overall: Malignant and benign thyroid patients had repertoires compared in peripheral blood and tumor or nodule tissue.

In the original workflow: Between-group CDR3 differences, defined by clinicopathological status, yielded a distant-metastasis classifier for papillary thyroid cancer. TCRdb re-called clones from the PCR reads using MiXCR. These V and J calls derive from TCRdb rather than the authors' analysis. The table lists 14,000 to 15,000 clones, 15% to 20% of them singletons. Overall study results and limits: Malignant thyroid tumors reportedly exceeded benign nodules significantly in TCR beta diversity, with the difference appearing in blood and tumor.

The entire patient cohort was treatment-naive prior to thyroid surgery. Trimming at V came to 6 bases and at J to 9 bases, leaving 14 bases not matched to a gene. The germline V gene has CDR1 SEHNR and CDR2 FQNEAQ (reference sequence). CDR3 size: 15 residues. This clone was found many times. Antigen specificity is unknown. What was sequenced was blood. The TCR sequence derives from a female donor with papillary thyroid cancer or a benign thyroid nodule (not recorded which). Some clones in this sample may be carry-over from other donors' samples. V and J are TRBV7-9 and TRBJ2-7, with 10 bases lining up with TRBD2. The CDR3, as DNA: TGTGCCAGCAGTCCGACAGCCGGGACTAGCGACGGGCAGTACTTC. Amino acids: CASSPTAGTSDGQYF.